One T cell receptor (beta chain) is described in this entry. Trimming cost V 4 bases and J 0 bases, with 14 bases left between them. The CDR3 totals 16 residues. Germline loops: CDR1 SGDLS, CDR2 YYNGEE. This entry is derived from a study of T cells in Graves' hyperthyroidism and ophthalmopathy. Cells are PBMCs isolated from 10 ml of fresh blood. RNA transcripts were the template for amplifying TCR beta CDR3 regions. The study used the HTBI primer set for a first-round RT-PCR of the TCR CDR3. TCRdb re-called the multiplex PCR reads through MiXCR, storing one row per CDR3 protein. The sample lists 400,000 to 550,000 distinct CDR3 sequences, 13% to 15% occurring once.

Sequencing was carried out using blood. The chain recombines TRBV9 with TRBJ1-3; a possible D gene is TRBD1 (5 bases). The origin of this receptor is a woman in her late teens or twenties with Graves' hyperthyroidism. The CDR3 protein is CASSLGDSLSGNTIYF. The CDR3 bases are TGTGCCAGCAGCTTGGGGGACTCGCTCTCTGGAAACACCATATATTTT.